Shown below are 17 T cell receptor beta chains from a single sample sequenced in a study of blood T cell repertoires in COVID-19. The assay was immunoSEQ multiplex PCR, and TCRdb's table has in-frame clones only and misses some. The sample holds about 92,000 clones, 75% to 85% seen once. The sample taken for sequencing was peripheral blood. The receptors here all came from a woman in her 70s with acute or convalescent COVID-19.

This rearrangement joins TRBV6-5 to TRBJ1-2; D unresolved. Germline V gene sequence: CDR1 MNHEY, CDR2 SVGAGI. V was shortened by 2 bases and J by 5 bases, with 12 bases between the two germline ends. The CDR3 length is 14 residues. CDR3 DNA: TGTGCCAGCAGTTACGCTGGGTCTAGATATGGCTACACCTTC. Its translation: CASSYAGSRYGYTF.

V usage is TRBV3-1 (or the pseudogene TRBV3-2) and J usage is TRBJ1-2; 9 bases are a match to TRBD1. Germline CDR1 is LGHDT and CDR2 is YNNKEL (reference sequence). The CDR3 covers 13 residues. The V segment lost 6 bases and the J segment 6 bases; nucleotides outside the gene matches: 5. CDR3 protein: CASSYGTGHGYTF. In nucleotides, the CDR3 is TGTGCCAGCAGTTACGGGACAGGGCATGGCTACACCTTC.

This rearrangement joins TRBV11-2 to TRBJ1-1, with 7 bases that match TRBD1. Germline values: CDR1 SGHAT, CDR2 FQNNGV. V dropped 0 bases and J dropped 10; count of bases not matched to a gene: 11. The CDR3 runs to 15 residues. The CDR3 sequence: CASSLDSGQGGAAFF. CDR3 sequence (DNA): TGTGCCAGCAGCTTAGATTCCGGCCAGGGGGGCGCAGCTTTCTTT.

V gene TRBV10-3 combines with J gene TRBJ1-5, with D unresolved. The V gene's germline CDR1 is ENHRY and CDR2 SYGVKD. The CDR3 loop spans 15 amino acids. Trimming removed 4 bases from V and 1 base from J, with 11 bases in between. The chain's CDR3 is CAISGAGRSNQPQHF. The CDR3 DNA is TGTGCCATCAGTGGGGCGGGGAGGAGCAATCAGCCCCAGCATTTT.

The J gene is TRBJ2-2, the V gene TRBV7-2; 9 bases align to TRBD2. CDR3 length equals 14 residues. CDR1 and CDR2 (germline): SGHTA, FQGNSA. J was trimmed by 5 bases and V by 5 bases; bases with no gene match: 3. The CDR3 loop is CASSLTSGTGELFF. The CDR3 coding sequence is TGTGCCAGCAGCCTAACTAGCGGGACCGGGGAGCTGTTTTTT.

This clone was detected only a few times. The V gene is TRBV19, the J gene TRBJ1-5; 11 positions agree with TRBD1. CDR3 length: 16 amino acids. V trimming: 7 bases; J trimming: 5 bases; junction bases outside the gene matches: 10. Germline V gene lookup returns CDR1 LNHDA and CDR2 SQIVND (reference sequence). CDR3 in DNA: TGTGCCAGTACCCCCGGAGGGGGACAGGGGGATCAGCCCCAGCATTTT. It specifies CASTPGGGQGDQPQHF. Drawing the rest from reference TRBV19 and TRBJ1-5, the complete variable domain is DGGITQSPKYLFRKEGQNVTLSCEQNLNHDAMYWYRQDPGQGLRLIYYSQIVNDFQKGDIAEGYSVSREKKESFPLTVTSAQKNPTAFYLCASTPGGGQGDQPQHFGDGTRLSIL.

CDR3 coding DNA: TGCAGCGTCCACGGGGCGGGGGACTACGAGCAGTACTTC. Translated, it gives CSVHGAGDYEQYF. This rearrangement joins TRBV29-1 to TRBJ2-7, with 7 bases identical to TRBD2. The CDR3 consists of 13 residues. Germline V gene data show CDR1 as SQVTM and CDR2 as ANQGSEA. V shed 6 bases, J shed 3 bases, and the junction held 8 bases outside the gene matches.

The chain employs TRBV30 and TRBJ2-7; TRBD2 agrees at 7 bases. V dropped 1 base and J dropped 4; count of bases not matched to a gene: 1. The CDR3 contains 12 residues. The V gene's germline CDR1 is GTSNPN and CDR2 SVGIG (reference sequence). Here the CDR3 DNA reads TGTGCCTGGAGTGCTAGCGGTTACGAGCAGTACTTC. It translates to CAWSASGYEQYF.

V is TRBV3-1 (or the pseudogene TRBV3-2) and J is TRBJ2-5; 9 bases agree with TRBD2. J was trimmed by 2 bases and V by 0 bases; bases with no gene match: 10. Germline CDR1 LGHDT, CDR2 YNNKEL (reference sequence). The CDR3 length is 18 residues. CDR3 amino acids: CASSQDPPGGGVQETQYF. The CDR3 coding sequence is TGTGCCAGCAGCCAAGACCCTCCGGGCGGGGGGGTTCAAGAGACCCAGTACTTC.

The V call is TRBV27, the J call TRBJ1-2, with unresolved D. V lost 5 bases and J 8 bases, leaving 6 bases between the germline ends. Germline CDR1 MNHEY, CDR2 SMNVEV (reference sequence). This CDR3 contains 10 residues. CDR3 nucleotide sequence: TGTGCCAGCAGTCCCGAGGGCTACACCTTC. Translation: CASSPEGYTF.

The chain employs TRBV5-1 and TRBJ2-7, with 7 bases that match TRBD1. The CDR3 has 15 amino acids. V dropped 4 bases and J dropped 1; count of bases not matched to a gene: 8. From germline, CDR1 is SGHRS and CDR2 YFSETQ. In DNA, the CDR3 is TGCGCCAGCAGCCTCGGGGACAGACAGTCCTACGAGCAGTACTTC. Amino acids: CASSLGDRQSYEQYF.

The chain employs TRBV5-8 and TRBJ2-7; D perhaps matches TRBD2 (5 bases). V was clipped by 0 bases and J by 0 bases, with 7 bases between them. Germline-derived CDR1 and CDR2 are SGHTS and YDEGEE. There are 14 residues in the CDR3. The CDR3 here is CASSLAGISYEQYF. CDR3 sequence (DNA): TGTGCCAGCAGCTTGGCCGGGATCTCCTACGAGCAGTACTTC.

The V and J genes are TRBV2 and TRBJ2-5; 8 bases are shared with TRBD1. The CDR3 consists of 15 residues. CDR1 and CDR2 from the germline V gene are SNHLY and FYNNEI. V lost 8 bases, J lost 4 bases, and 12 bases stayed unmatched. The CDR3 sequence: CASQPGTGWRETQYF. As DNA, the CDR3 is TGTGCCAGCCAGCCGGGGACAGGCTGGCGAGAGACCCAGTACTTC. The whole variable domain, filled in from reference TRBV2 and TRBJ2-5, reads EPEVTQTPSHQVTQMGQEVILRCVPISNHLYFYWYRQILGQKVEFLVSFYNNEISEKSEIFDDQFSVERPDGSNFTLKIRSTKLEDSAMYFCASQPGTGWRETQYFGPGTRLLVL.

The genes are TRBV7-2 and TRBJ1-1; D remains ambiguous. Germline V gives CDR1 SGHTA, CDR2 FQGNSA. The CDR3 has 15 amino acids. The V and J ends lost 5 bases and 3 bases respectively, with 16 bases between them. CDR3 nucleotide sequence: TGTGCCAGCAGCCGCTGGCGGGGTCGGGACACTGAAGCTTTCTTT. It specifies CASSRWRGRDTEAFF.

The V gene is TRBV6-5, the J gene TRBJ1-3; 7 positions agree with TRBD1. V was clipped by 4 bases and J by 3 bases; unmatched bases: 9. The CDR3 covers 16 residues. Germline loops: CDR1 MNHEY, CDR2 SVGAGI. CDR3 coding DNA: TGTGCCAGCAGTTCCCTTGGGACAGCCGGTGGAAACACCATATATTTT. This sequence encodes CASSSLGTAGGNTIYF.

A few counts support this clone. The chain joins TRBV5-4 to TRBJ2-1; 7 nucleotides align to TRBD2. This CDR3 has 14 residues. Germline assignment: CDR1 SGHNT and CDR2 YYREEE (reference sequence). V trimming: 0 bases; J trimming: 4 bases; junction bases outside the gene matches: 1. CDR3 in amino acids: CASSLAGLYNEQFF. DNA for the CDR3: TGTGCCAGCAGCTTGGCGGGACTATACAATGAGCAGTTCTTC.

CDR3 amino acids: CASSVELAGGPDTGELFF. CDR3 nucleotide sequence: TGTGCCAGCAGCGTAGAACTAGCGGGGGGGCCGGACACCGGGGAGCTGTTTTTT. V and J are TRBV9 and TRBJ2-2; 13 nucleotides match TRBD2. This CDR3 region has 18 residues. After removal of 0 bases from V and 3 bases from J, the junction contained 5 bases not matched to a gene. Germline V gene lookup returns CDR1 SGDLS and CDR2 YYNGEE.